This paragraph covers one T cell receptor (beta chain) sequence. Its antigen is undetermined. From the RT-PCR reads, TCRdb called clonotypes with MiXCR, one entry per CDR3 protein. This sample has roughly 180,000 distinct CDR3 sequences, with approximately 8.7% found just once. CDR1 SGHTA and CDR2 FQGTGA come from the germline V gene. This CDR3 region has 18 residues. The data originate from a study of response to subunit inactivated influenza vaccine. Study results and caveats: After each seasonal influenza vaccination, few new T cells are recruited, the authors suggested.

The chain employs TRBV7-3 and TRBJ2-1, with TRBD2 identical over 14 bases. This TCR derives from a man aged 45-65 years who received an inactivated influenza vaccine. The specimen comprised non-naive T cells sorted from PBMCs, sampled on the day of vaccination. DNA for the CDR3: TGTACCTGCAGCGGACTAGCGGGGGGACCACGCAATATCAATGAGCAGTTCTTC. Translation: CTCSGLAGGPRNINEQFF. Drawing the rest from reference TRBV7-3 and TRBJ2-1, the complete variable domain is GAGVSQTPSNKVTEKGKYVELRCDPISGHTALYWYRQSLGQGPEFLIYFQGTGAADDSGLPNDRFFAVRPEGSVSTLKIQRTERGDSAVYLCTCSGLAGGPRNINEQFFGPGTRLTVL.